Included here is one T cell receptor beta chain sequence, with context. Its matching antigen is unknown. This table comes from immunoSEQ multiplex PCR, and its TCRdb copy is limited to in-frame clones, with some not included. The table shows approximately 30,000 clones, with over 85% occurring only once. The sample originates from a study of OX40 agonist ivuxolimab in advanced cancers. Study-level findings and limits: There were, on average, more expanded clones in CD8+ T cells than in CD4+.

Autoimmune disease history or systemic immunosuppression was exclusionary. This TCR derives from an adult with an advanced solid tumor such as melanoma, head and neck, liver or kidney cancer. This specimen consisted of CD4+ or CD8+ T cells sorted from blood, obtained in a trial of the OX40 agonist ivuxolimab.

This CDR3 is CASSRAGTGEYEQYF. As DNA, the CDR3 is TGCGCCAGCAGCCGAGCCGGGACAGGGGAATACGAGCAGTACTTC. The J gene is TRBJ2-7, the V gene TRBV4-1; the match to TRBD1 covers 10 bases. Germline CDR1 reads MGHRA; CDR2 reads YSYEKL. The CDR3 runs 15 residues. V was clipped by 4 bases and J by 4 bases; unmatched bases: 7.